This T cell receptor (beta chain) is drawn from a study of post-analysis software for immune sequencing data. Across the whole study: Both relapsing-remitting and secondary progressive multiple sclerosis featured among the disease courses, as did progressive-relapsing multiple sclerosis.

Regarding the study as a whole: The study found TRBV5-6, TRBV5-1 and TRBV20-1 among roughly 5 TRBV segments more frequent in patients than controls. Strong co-clustering by F measure linked samples that shared a preparation batch. There was significantly lower normalized Chao1 diversity in multiple sclerosis patients than in controls.

The ends lost 0 bases at V and 4 bases at J; junction bases unmatched: 4. This CDR3 comprises 16 residues. Germline V gene lookup returns CDR1 SGHDT and CDR2 YYEEEE. Unique molecular identifiers were present in the TCR beta cDNA libraries. Approximately 500,000 cDNA molecules were obtained from around 1 to 9.1 million T cells. TCRdb reanalysed the PCR reads using MiXCR and keeps one entry per CDR3 protein. The sample shows fewer than 850,000 distinct CDR3 sequences, just under 30% of them seen only once. A note on this clonotype: The antigen remains unidentified.

The receptor comes from a girl between 5 and 17 years old with multiple sclerosis. Sample: blood. This sequence joins TRBV5-6 and TRBJ2-7; 13 bases fit TRBD2. CDR3 loop: CASSLGATSGRYEQYF. The CDR3 DNA reads TGTGCCAGCAGCTTGGGGGCGACTAGCGGGAGGTACGAGCAGTACTTC.